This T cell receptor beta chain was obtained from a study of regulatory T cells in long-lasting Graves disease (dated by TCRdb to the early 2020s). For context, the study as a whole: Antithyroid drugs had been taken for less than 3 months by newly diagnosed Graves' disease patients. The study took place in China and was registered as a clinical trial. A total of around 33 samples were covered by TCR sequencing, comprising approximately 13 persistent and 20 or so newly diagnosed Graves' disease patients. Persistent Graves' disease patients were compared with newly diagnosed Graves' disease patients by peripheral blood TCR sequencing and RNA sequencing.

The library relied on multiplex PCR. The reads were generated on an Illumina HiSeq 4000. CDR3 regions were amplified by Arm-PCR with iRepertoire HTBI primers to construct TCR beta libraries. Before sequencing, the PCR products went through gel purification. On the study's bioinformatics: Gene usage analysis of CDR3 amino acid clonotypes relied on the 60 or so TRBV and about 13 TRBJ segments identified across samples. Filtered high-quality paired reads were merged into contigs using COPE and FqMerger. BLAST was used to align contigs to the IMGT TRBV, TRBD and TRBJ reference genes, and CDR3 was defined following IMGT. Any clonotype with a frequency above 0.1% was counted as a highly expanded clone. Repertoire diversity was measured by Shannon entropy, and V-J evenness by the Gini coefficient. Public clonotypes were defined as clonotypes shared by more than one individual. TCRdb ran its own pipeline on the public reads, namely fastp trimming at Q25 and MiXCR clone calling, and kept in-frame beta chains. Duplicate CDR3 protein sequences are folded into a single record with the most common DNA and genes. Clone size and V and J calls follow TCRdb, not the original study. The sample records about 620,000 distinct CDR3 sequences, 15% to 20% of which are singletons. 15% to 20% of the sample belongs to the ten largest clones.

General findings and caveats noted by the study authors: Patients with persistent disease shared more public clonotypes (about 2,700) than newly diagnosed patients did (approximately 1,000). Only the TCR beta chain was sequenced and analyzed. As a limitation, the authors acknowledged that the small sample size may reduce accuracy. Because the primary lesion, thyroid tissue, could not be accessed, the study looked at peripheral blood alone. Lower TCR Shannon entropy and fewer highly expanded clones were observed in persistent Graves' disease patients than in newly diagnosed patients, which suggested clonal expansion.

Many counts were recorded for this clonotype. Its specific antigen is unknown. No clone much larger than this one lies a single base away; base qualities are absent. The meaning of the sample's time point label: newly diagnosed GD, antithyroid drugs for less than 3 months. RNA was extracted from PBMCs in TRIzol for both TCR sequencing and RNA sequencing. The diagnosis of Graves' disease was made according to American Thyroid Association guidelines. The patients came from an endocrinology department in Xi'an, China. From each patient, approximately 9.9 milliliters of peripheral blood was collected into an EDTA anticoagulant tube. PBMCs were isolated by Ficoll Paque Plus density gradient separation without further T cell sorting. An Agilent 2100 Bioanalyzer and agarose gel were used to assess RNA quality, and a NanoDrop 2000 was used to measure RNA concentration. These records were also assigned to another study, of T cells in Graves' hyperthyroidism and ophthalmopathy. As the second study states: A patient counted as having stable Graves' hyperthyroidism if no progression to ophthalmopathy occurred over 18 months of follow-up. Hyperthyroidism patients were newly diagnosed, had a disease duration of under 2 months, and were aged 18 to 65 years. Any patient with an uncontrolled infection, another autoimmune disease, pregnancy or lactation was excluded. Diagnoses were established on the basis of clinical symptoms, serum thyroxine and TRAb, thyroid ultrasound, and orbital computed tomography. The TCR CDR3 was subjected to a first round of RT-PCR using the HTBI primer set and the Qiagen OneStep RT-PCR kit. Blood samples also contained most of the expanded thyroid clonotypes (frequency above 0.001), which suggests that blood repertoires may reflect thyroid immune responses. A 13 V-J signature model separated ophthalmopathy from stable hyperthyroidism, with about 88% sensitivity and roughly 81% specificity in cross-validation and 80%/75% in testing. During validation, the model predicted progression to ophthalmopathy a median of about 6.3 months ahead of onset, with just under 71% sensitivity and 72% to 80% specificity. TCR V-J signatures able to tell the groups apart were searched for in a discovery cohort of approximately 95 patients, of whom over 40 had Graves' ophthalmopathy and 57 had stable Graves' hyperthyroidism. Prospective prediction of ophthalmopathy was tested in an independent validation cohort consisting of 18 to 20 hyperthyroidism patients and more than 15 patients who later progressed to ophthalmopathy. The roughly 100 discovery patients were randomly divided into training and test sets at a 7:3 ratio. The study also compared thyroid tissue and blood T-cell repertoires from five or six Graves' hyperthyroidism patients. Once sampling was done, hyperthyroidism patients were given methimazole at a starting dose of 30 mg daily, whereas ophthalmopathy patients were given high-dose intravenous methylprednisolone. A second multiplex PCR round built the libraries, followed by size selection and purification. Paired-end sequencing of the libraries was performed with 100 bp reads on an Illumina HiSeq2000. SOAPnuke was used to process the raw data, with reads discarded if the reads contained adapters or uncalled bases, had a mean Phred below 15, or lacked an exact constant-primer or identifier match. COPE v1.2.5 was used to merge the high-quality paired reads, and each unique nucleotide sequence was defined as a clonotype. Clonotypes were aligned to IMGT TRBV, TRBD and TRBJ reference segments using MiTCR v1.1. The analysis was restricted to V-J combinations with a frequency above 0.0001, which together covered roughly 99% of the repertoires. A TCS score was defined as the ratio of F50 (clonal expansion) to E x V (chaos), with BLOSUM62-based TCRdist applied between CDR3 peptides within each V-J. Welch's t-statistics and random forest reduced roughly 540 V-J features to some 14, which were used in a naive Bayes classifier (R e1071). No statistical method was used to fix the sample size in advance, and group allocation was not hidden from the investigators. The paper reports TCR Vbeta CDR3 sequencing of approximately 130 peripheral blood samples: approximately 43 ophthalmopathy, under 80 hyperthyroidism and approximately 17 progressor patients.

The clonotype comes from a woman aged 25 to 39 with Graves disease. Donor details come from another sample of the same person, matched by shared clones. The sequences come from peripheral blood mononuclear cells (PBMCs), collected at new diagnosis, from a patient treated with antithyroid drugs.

The CDR3 region: CASSRDGQGSYEQYF. The base sequence is TGCGCCAGCAGCCGGGACGGCCAGGGGTCCTACGAGCAGTACTTC. The chain was built from TRBV5-1 and TRBJ2-7; TRBD1 is perhaps the D gene, given 6 matching bases. The CDR3 holds 15 amino acids from the cysteine to the phenylalanine. This entry keeps only the CDR3 DNA: 45 bases, framed from base 1. V is reduced by 4 bases and J by 1 base, leaving a spacing of 15 bases between them. Looking up the germline V gene yields CDR1 SGHRS and CDR2 YFSETQ.